A selection of T cell receptor beta chains follows, all from one sample in a study of tumor-infiltrating lymphocytes in primary liver carcinoma. One entry per CDR3 protein results from TCRdb running MiXCR on the multiplex PCR reads. There are 200,000 or so distinct CDR3 sequences in the sample; less than 70% occur only once, and 6% to 8.5% lies in the top ten. Sequencing input: peripheral blood. The receptors were sampled from a woman aged 55 to 70 with primary liver carcinoma and hepatitis B virus infection. The CDR3 runs from the conserved cysteine through the conserved F or W. D genes are given only for firm matches. Size is stated for part of the rows, as once, few or many counts, or as a class when the clone is expanded.

J | V | D | size | DNA | CDR3
TRBJ2-2 | TRBV6-6 | - | few | TGTGCCAGCAGTGACCGTGGGGGGATCACCGGGGGGCTGTTTTTT | CASSDRGGITGGLFF
TRBJ2-1 | TRBV11-3 | TRBD2 | - | TGTGCCAGCAGCTTAGGTCAAGACGGGAGGGCCAGCTACAATGAGCAATTCTTC | CASSLGQDGRASYNEQFF
TRBJ2-2 | TRBV6-5 | - | - | TGTGCCAGCAGTTACGGGCAGGGGGGCGCCGGGGAGCTGTTTTTT | CASSYGQGGAGELFF
TRBJ1-4 | TRBV2 | - | - | TGTGCCGGGGCAGGGGTTGGAGCAACTAATGAAAAACTGTTTTTT | CAGAGVGATNEKLFF
TRBJ2-7 | TRBV11-2 | - | - | TGTACCAGCAGCCTCGGGGTCAACTACGAGCAGTACTTC | CTSSLGVNYEQYF
TRBJ2-3 | TRBV5-5 | TRBD2 | - | TGTGCCAGCAGCGGCGGGGGTGGGAGTAGCACAGATACGCAGTATTTT | CASSGGGGSSTDTQYF
TRBJ1-1 | TRBV11-2 | - | once | TGTGCCAGTAGCCGACAGGCGCCCCCGGACATTGAAGCTTTCTTT | CASSRQAPPDIEAFF
TRBJ2-5 | TRBV28 | - | few | TGTGCCAGCAGTCCGCAGGGAAGGCGGGAGACCCAGTACTTC | CASSPQGRRETQYF
TRBJ2-5 | TRBV7-9 | - | - | TGTGCCAGCAGCTTACCCTATGAGACCCAGTACTTC | CASSLPYETQYF
TRBJ2-3 | TRBV5-1 | - | - | TGCGCCAGCTCTCCGGCGCCCCAGAGCACAGATACGCAGTATTTT | CASSPAPQSTDTQYF
TRBJ2-5 | TRBV28 | TRBD1 | - | TGTGCCAGCAGTAGCGGACAGGGTTTGGAGACCCAGTACTTC | CASSSGQGLETQYF
TRBJ2-1 | TRBV4-2 | TRBD1 | - | TGTGCTAGCAACAGAGAGGACAGGATGGGTTCCTACAATGAGCAGTTCTTC | CASNREDRMGSYNEQFF
TRBJ1-2 | TRBV11-2 | - | - | TGTGCCGGCAGCTTAGAGGGGAGTACTAACTATGACTACACCTTC | CAGSLEGSTNYDYTF
TRBJ2-3 | TRBV5-1 | - | - | TGCGCCAGCAAAGTAGGACCTAGCACAGATACGCAGTATTTT | CASKVGPSTDTQYF
TRBJ2-1 | TRBV11-3 | - | few | TGTGCCAGCAGCTTAGATTCTAATGAGCAGTTCTTC | CASSLDSNEQFF
TRBJ2-1 | TRBV29-1 | TRBD1 | many | TGCAGCGTTGAAGGCCGGACAGGGGCCTACAATGAGCAGTTCTTC | CSVEGRTGAYNEQFF
TRBJ2-7 | TRBV11-2 | TRBD2 | - | TGTACCAGCAGCTCACTAGCGTCTTCCTACGAGCAATACTTC | CTSSSLASSYEQYF
TRBJ2-3 | TRBV7-9 | TRBD2 | - | TGTGCCAGCAGCCCACAGAGGGCGGGAGCCGCGGATACGCAGTATTTT | CASSPQRAGAADTQYF
TRBJ2-6 | TRBV12-3/TRBV12-4 | TRBD1 | - | TGTGCCAGCAGTCCATGGACAGGGGCCACCCCTGGGGCCAACGTCCTGACTTTC | CASSPWTGATPGANVLTF
TRBJ2-5 | TRBV11-2 | - | medium-sized | TGTGCCAGCAGCTTGGGGGGGGCGGAGACCCAGTACTTC | CASSLGGAETQYF
TRBJ2-7 | TRBV21-1 | - | - | TGTGCCAGCAGCCCGAGCGGGTCACCCTACGAGCAGTACTTC | CASSPSGSPYEQYF
TRBJ1-1 | TRBV7-9 | - | - | TGTGCCAGCAGCCTTTCAGCAGGAGGCACTGAAGCTTTCTTT | CASSLSAGGTEAFF
TRBJ1-1 | TRBV11-2 | - | - | TGTGCCAGCAGCCCGCATCAGCACGGACACCTTCGCTTTTTGGGCTATGAAGCTTTCTTT | CASSPHQHGHLRFLGYEAFF
TRBJ1-6 | TRBV29-1 | - | - | TGCAGCGTGTCACAGGGAGCCGATTCACTCCTCCACTTT | CSVSQGADSLLHF
TRBJ1-1 | TRBV6-1 | - | - | TGTGTCAGCAGTGAAGAGTGGGCAGGGAACACTGAAGCTTTCTTT | CVSSEEWAGNTEAFF
TRBJ1-5 | TRBV5-1 | TRBD1 | - | TGCGCCAGCAGCTTCCGGGACAGGAGACCAGTAAGCAATCAGCCCCAGCATTTT | CASSFRDRRPVSNQPQHF
TRBJ2-3 | TRBV11-2 | - | - | TGTGCCAGCAGCTTAGAGCTCAGGAGGACCGTAGATACGCAGTATTTT | CASSLELRRTVDTQYF
TRBJ2-7 | TRBV7-9 | - | many | TGTGCCAGCAGCTTTGGAGTTGAGCAGTACTTC | CASSFGVEQYF
TRBJ1-3 | TRBV11-2 | - | - | TGTGCCAACAGCAGGCGTTCATACGGAAACACCATATATTTT | CANSRRSYGNTIYF
TRBJ1-6 | TRBV6-5 | TRBD1 | - | TGTGCCAGCAGTTACTCAGGGACAGCGAGCGATAATTCACCCTTCCACTTT | CASSYSGTASDNSPFHF